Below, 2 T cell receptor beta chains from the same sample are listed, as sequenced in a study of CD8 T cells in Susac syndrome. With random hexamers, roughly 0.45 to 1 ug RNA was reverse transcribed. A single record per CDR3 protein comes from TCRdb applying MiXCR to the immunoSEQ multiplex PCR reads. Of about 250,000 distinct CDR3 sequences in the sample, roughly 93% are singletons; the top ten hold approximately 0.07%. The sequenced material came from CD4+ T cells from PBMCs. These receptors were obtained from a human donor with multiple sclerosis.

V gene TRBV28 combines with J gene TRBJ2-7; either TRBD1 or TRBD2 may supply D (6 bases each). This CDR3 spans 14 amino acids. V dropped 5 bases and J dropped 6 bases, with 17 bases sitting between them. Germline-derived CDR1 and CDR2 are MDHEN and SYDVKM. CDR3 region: CASSGGGGTFEQYF. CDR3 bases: TGTGCCAGCAGTGGGGGCGGAGGGACCTTCGAGCAGTACTTC.

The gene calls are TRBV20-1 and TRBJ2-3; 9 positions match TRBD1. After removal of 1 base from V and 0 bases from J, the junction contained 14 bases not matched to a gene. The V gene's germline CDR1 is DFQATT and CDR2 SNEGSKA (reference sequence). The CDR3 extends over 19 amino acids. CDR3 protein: CSARVDRGSFRSSTDTQYF. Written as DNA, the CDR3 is TGCAGTGCTAGAGTGGACAGGGGTTCCTTCCGTTCTAGCACAGATACGCAGTATTTT.